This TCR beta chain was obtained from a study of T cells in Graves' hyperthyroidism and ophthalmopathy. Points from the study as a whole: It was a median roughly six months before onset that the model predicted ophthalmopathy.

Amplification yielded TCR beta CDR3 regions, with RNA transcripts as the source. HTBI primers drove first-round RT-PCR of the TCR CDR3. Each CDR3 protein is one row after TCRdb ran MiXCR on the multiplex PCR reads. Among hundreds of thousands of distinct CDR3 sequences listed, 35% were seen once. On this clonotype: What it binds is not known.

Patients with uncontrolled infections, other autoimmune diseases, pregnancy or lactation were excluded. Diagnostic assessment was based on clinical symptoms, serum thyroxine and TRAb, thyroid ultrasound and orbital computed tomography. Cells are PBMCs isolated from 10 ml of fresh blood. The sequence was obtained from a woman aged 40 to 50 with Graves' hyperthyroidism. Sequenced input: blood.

As DNA, the CDR3 is TGCAGTGCTAGAGGGGAGACAGGGGCATCCGGAAACACCATATATTTT. Its translation is CSARGETGASGNTIYF. The chain recombines TRBV20-1 with TRBJ1-3, with 8 positions matching TRBD1. V was clipped by 1 base and J by 4 bases; unmatched bases: 9. The germline V gene encodes CDR1 DFQATT and CDR2 SNEGSKA (reference sequence). This CDR3 comprises 16 residues.